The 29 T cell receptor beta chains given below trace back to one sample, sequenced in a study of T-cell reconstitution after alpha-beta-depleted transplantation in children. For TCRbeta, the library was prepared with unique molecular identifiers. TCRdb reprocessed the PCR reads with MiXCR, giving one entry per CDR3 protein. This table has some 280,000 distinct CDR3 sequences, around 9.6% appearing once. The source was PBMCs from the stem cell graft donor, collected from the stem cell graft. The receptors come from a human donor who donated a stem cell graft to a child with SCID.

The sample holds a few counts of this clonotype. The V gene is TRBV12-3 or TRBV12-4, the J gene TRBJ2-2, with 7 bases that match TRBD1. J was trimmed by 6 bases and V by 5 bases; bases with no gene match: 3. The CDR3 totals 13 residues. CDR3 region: CASSLGQAGELFF. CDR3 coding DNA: TGTGCCAGCAGTCTCGGACAGGCCGGGGAGCTGTTTTTT.

The CDR3 nucleotides read TGTGCCAGCAGCGTAGACGGTTCCTCCCCCTACGAGCAGTACTTC. Encoded protein: CASSVDGSSPYEQYF. The chain uses TRBV9 and TRBJ2-7; D is uncertain. CDR1 SGDLS and CDR2 YYNGEE come from the germline V gene. There are 15 residues in the CDR3. V lost 0 bases and J lost 2, with 12 bases in between.

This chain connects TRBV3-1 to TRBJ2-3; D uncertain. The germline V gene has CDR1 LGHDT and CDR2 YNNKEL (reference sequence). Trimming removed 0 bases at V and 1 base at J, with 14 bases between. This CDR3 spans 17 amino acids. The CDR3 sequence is CASSQEGGILRTDTQYF. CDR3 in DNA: TGTGCCAGCAGCCAAGAAGGTGGGATTCTCCGCACAGATACGCAGTATTTT.

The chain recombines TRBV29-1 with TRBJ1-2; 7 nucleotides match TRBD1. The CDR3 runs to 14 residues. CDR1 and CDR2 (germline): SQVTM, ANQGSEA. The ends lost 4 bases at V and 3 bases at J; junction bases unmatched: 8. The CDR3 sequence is CSVGGGQKDYGYTF. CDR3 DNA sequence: TGCAGCGTTGGGGGGGGACAGAAAGACTATGGCTACACCTTC.

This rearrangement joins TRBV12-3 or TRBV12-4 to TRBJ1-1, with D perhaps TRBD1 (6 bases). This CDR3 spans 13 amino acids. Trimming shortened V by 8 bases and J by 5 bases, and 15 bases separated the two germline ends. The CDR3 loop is CASRTGLGTEAFF. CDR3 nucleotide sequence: TGTGCCAGCCGCACAGGGCTAGGTACTGAAGCTTTCTTT.

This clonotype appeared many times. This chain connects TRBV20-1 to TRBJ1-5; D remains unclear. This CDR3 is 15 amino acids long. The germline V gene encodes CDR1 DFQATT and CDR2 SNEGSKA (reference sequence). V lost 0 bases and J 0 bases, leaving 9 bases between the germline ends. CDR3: CSARDPSRSNQPQHF. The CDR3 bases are TGCAGTGCTAGAGATCCATCGCGTAGCAATCAGCCCCAGCATTTT.

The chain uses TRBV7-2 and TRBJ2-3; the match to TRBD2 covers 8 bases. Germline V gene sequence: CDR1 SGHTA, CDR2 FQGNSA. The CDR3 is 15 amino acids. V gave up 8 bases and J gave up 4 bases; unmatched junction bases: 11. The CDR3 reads CASAFGGGQADTQYF. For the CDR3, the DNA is TGTGCCAGCGCGTTTGGCGGGGGGCAGGCAGATACGCAGTATTTT. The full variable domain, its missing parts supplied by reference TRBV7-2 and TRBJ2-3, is GAGVSQSPSNKVTEKGKDVELRCDPISGHTALYWYRQSLGQGLEFLIYFQGNSAPDKSGLPSDRFSAERTGGSVSTLTIQRTQQEDSAVYLCASAFGGGQADTQYFGPGTRLTVL.

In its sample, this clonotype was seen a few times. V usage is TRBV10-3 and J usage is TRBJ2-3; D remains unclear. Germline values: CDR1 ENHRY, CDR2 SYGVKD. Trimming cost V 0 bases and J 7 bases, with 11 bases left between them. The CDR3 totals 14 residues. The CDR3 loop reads CAISESIGMNTQYF. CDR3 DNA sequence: TGTGCCATCAGTGAGTCGATAGGGATGAATACGCAGTATTTT.

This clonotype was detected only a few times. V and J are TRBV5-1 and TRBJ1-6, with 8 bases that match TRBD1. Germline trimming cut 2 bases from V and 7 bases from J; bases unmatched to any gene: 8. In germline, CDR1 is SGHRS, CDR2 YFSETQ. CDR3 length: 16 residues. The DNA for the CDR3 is TGCGCCAGCAGCTTTGGACAGGGCCCTAGCAATTCACCCCTCCACTTT. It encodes CASSFGQGPSNSPLHF.

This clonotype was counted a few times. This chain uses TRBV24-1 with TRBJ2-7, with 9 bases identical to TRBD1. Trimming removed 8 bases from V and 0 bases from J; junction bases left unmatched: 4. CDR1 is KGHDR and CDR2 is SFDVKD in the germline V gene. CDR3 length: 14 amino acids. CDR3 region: CATIGQGSSYEQYF. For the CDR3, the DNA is TGTGCCACCATAGGACAGGGGTCCTCCTACGAGCAGTACTTC.

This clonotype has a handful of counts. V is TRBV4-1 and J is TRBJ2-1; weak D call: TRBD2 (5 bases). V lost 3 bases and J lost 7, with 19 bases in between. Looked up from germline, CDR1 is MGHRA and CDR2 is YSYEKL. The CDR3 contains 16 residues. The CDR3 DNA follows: TGCGCCAGCAGCCATCCAAAGAGCGGCCAATCTAATGAGCAGTTCTTC. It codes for CASSHPKSGQSNEQFF.

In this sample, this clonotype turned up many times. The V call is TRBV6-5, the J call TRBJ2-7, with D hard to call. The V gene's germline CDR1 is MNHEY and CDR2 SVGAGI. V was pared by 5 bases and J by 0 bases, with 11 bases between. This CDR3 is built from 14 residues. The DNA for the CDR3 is TGTGCCAGCAGTAGGACCGTTAGCTCCTACGAGCAGTACTTC. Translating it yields CASSRTVSSYEQYF.

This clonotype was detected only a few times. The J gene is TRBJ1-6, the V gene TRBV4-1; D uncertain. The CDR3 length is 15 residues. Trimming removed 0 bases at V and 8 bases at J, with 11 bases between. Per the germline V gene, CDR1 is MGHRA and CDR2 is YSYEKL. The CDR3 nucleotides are TGCGCCAGCAGCCAAGACGGGGTGGCGGATTCACCCCTCCACTTT. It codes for CASSQDGVADSPLHF.

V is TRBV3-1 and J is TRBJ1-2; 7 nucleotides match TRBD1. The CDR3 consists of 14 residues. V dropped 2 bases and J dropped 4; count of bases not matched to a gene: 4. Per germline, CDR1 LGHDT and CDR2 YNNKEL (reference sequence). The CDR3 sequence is CASSQPGQAYGYTF. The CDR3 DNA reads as TGTGCCAGCAGCCAACCAGGACAGGCCTATGGCTACACCTTC. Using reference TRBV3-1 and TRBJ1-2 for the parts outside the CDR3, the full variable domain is DTAVSQTPKYLVTQMGNDKSIKCEQNLGHDTMYWYKQDSKKFLKIMFSYNNKELIINETVPNRFSPKSPDKAHLNLHINSLELGDSAVYFCASSQPGQAYGYTFGSGTRLTVV.

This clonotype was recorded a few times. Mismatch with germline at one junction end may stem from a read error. This CDR3 is CASRLGGSGGELFF. CDR3 coding DNA: TGTGCCAGCAGGTTGGGGGGGTCCGGCGGGGAGCTGTTTTTT. The chain joins TRBV5-4 to TRBJ2-2; 7 bases map to TRBD2. Germline values: CDR1 SGHNT, CDR2 YYREEE (reference sequence). The CDR3 has 14 residues.

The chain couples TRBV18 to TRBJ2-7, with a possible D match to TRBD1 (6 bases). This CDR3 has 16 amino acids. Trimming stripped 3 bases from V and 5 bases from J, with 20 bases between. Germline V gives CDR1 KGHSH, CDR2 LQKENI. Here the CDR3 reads CASSPPLRGRGDEQYF. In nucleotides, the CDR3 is TGTGCCAGCTCACCCCCCCTGAGGGGCAGGGGCGACGAGCAGTACTTC.

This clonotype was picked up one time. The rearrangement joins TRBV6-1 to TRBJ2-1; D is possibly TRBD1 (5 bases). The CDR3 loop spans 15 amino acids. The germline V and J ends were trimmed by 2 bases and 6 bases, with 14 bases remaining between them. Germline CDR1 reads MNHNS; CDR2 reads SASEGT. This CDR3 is CASSEQGAGVNEQFF. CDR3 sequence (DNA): TGTGCCAGCAGTGAACAGGGCGCTGGGGTCAATGAGCAGTTCTTC.

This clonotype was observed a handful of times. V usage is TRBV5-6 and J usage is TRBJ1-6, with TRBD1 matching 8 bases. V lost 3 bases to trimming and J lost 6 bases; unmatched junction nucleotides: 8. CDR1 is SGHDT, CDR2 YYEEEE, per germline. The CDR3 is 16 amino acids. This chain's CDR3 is CASSSQTRGPNSPLHF. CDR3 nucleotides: TGTGCCAGCAGCTCCCAAACCAGGGGGCCTAATTCACCCCTCCACTTT.

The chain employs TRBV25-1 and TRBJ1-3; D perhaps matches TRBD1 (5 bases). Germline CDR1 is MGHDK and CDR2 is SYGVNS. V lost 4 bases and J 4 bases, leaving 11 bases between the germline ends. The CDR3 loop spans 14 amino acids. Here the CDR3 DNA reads TGTGCCAGCAGTGGGACACTGAAGGGAAACACCATATATTTT. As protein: CASSGTLKGNTIYF.

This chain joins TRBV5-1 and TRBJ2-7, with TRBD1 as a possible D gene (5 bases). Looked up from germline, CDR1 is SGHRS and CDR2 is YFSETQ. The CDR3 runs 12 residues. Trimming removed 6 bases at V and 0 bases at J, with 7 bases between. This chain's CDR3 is CASMTDSYEQYF. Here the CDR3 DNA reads TGCGCCAGCATGACAGACTCCTACGAGCAGTACTTC.

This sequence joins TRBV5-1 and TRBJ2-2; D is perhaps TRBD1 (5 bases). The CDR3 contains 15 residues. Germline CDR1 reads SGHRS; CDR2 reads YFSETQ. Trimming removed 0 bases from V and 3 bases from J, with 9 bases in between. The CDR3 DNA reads TGCGCCAGCAGCTTGGAACTCAGGGACACCGGGGAGCTGTTTTTT. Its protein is CASSLELRDTGELFF.

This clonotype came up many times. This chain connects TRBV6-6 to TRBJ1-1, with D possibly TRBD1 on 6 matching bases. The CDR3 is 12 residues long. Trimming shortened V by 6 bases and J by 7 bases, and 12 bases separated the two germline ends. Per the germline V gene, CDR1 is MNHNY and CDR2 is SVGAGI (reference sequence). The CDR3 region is CASSHRQDEAFF. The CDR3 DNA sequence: TGTGCCAGCAGCCATAGACAGGATGAAGCTTTCTTT.

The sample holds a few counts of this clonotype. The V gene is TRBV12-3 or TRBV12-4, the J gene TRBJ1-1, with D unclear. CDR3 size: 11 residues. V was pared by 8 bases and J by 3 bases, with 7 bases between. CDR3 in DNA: TGTGCCAGCGGGGTTTACACTGAAGCTTTCTTT. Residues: CASGVYTEAFF.

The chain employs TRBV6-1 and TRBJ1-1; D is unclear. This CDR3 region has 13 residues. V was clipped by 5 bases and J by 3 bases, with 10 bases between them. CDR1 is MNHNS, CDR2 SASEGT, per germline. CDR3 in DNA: TGTGCCAGCAGTCGCGAGAAAGACACTGAAGCTTTCTTT. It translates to CASSREKDTEAFF.

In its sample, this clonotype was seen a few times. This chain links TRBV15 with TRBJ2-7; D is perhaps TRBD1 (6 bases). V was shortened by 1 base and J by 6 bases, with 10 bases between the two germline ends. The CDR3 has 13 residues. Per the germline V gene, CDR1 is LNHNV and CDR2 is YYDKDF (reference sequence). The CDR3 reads CATSRGRGSEQYF. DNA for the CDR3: TGTGCCACCAGCAGAGGCAGGGGAAGCGAGCAGTACTTC.

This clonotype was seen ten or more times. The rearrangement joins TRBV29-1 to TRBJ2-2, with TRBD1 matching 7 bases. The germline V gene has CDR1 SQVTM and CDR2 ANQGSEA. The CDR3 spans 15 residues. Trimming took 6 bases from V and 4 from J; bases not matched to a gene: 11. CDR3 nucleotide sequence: TGCAGCGTGAAGTTTCCGGGACAGTCCACCGGGGAGCTGTTTTTT. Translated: CSVKFPGQSTGELFF.

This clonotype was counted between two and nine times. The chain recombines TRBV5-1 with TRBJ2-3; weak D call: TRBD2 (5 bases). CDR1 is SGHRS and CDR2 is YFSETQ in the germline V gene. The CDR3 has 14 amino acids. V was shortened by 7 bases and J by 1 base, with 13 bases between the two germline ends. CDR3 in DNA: TGCGCCAGCTCCCGGGGATTCGGCACAGATACGCAGTATTTT. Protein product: CASSRGFGTDTQYF.

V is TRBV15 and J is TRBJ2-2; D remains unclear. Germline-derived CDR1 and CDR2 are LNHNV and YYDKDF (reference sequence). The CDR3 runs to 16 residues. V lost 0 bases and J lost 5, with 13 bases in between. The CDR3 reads CATSRDGVGKTGELFF. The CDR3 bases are TGTGCCACCAGCAGAGATGGGGTGGGCAAAACCGGGGAGCTGTTTTTT.

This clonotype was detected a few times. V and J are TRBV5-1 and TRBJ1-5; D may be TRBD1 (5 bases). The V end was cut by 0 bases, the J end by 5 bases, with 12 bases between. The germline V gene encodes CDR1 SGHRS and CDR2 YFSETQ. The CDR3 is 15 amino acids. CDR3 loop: CASSLGWGEDQPQHF. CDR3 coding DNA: TGCGCCAGCAGCTTGGGTTGGGGCGAAGATCAGCCCCAGCATTTT.